A selection of T cell receptor beta chains follows, all from one sample in a study of early T cells in non-severe SARS-CoV-2 infection. TCRdb itself ran the 5' RACE reads through MiXCR, one entry per CDR3 protein. The sample has 95,000 to 120,000 distinct CDR3 sequences; around 10% are singletons. Sequenced: whole blood. These TCRs come from an adult who was a healthcare worker with PCR-confirmed SARS-CoV-2 infection or an uninfected control (not recorded which). Both conserved end residues are part of each CDR3. Fields, in order: CDR3 protein, CDR3 DNA, clone size, J gene, V gene, D gene. A D gene is named only where the DNA matches it firmly. A row's size may be missing; if present it is once, few, many or a size class.

CSVGAGVFGNEQFF,TGCAGCGTTGGGGCAGGGGTGTTTGGCAATGAGCAGTTCTTC,few,TRBJ2-1,TRBV29-1,.
CASSPGEPGAQYF,TGTGCCAGCTCACCCGGCGAACCGGGGGCCCAGTATTTT,.,TRBJ2-3,TRBV18,.
CASSWLLGGIAGELFF,TGTGCCAGCAGTTGGCTTTTGGGAGGGATCGCCGGGGAGCTGTTTTTT,few,TRBJ2-2,TRBV28,TRBD2
CASSEIPGELYHEQYF,TGTGCCAGCAGCGAAATCCCGGGAGAACTATATCACGAGCAGTACTTC,.,TRBJ2-7,TRBV7-6,.
CSVIGTPYEQYF,TGCAGCGTTATAGGGACGCCCTACGAGCAGTACTTC,few,TRBJ2-7,TRBV29-1,.
CASSWSPAGSYEQYF,TGTGCCAGCAGCTGGAGCCCGGCGGGGAGCTACGAGCAGTACTTC,few,TRBJ2-7,TRBV7-8,.
CASSQVAGGAGANVLTF,TGCGCCAGCAGCCAAGTGGCGGGGGGAGCTGGGGCCAACGTCCTGACTTTC,.,TRBJ2-6,TRBV4-1,TRBD2
CASSPGTSVSQETQYF,TGCGCCAGCAGCCCTGGGACTAGTGTTTCCCAAGAGACCCAGTACTTC,.,TRBJ2-5,TRBV5-1,TRBD2
CASSYKSQRVSYEQYF,TGTGCCAGCAGTTACAAAAGCCAGCGGGTATCCTACGAGCAGTACTTC,many,TRBJ2-7,TRBV6-5,.
CASRRGGTGADTQYF,TGTGCCAGCAGACGAGGTGGGACAGGGGCAGATACGCAGTATTTT,few,TRBJ2-3,TRBV28,TRBD1
CASSRAAAGGIYNEQFF,TGTGCCAGCAGTCGCGCTGCTGCGGGGGGGATCTACAATGAGCAGTTCTTC,.,TRBJ2-1,TRBV2,TRBD2
CSARDSGGIYEQYF,TGCAGTGCTAGAGATAGCGGGGGGATTTACGAGCAGTACTTC,few,TRBJ2-7,TRBV20-1,TRBD2
CVSSLTGGGLSTDTQYF,TGTGTCAGCAGCTTAACGGGAGGGGGACTTTCCACAGATACGCAGTATTTT,.,TRBJ2-3,TRBV7-3,TRBD2
CASARTTEVYEQYF,TGCGCCAGCGCCAGGACGACAGAGGTCTACGAGCAGTACTTC,.,TRBJ2-7,TRBV4-1,.
CASSLTSTGDYGYTF,TGTGCCAGCAGCCTTACCTCGACAGGCGACTATGGCTACACCTTC,few,TRBJ1-2,TRBV12-3/TRBV12-4,.
CASSHGQLRNTEAFF,TGTGCCAGCAGCCACGGACAGCTCCGTAACACTGAAGCTTTCTTT,many,TRBJ1-1,TRBV12-3/TRBV12-4,.
CASSPRTYEQYF,TGTGCCAGCAGTCCCCGAACCTACGAGCAGTACTTC,.,TRBJ2-7,TRBV28,.
CASSPGDLRADTQYF,TGTGCCAGCAGTCCTGGGGATCTGAGAGCAGATACGCAGTATTTT,.,TRBJ2-3,TRBV28,.
CASSLARGGYNEQFF,TGTGCCAGCAGCTTAGCCAGGGGCGGGTACAATGAGCAGTTCTTC,.,TRBJ2-1,TRBV7-2,.